This T cell receptor (beta chain) was captured by sequencing in a study of radiotherapy plus CTLA-4 blockade in lung cancer. As for the study in general: Among enrolled patients, roughly 18% responded and around 30% achieved disease control.

Clones were sequenced by immunoSEQ multiplex PCR, and TCRdb holds only the in-frame ones, with some missing. Of 75,000 to 100,000 clones detected, more than 75% appear once; the ten largest clones hold roughly 3.5%. CDR1 and CDR2 from the germline V gene are LNHDA and SQIVND (reference sequence). V gave up 4 bases and J gave up 0 bases, with 11 bases separating them. The CDR3 runs 15 residues. Study results and limitations: Peripheral blood showed expansion of tumor-derived TCR clones after radiotherapy and ipilimumab.

With regard to this clone: Its antigen is currently unknown.

The TCR originated in a human donor with non-small cell lung cancer who had a partial response to radiotherapy plus ipilimumab. The starting material was peripheral blood, obtained from a patient treated with radiotherapy plus ipilimumab. V and J are TRBV19 and TRBJ2-3; weak D call: TRBD2 (5 bases). The CDR3 bases are TGTGCCAGTAGTACCCCGCCGGGGAGCACAGATACGCAGTATTTT. Translating it yields CASSTPPGSTDTQYF.